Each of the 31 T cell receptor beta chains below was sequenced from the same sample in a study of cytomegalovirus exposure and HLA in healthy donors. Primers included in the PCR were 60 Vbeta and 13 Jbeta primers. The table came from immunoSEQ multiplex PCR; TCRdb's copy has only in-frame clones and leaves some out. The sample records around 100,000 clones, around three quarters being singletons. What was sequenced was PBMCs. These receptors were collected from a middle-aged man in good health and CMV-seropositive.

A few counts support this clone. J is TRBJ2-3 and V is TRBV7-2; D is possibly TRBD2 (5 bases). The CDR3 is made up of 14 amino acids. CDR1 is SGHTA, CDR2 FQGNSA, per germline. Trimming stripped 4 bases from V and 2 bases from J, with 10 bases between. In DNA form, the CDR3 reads TGTGCCAGCAGCTGGAGGAGGATCACAGATACGCAGTATTTT. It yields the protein CASSWRRITDTQYF.

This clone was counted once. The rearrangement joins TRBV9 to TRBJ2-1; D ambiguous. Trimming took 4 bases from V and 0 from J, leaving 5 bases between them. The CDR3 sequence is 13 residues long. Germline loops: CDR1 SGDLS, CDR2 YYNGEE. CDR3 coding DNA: TGTGCCAGCAGCTATAGCTCCTACAATGAGCAGTTCTTC. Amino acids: CASSYSSYNEQFF.

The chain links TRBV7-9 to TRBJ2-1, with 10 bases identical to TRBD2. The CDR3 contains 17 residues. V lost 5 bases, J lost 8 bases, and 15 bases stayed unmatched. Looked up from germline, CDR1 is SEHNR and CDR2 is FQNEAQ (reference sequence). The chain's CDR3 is CASSRGVGTSEAYEQFF. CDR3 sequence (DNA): TGTGCCAGCAGCCGAGGGGTTGGGACTAGCGAGGCATATGAGCAGTTCTTC.

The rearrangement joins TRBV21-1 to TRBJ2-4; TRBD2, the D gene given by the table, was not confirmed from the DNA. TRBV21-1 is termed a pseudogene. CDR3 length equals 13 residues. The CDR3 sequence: CPAGGIAKNIQYF. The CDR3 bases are TGCCCAGCGGGAGGGATAGCCAAAAACATTCAGTACTTC.

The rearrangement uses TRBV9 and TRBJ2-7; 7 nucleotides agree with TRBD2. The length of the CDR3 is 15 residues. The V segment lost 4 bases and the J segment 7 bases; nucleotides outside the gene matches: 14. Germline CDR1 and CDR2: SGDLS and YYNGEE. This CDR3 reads CASSPYPGLRGEQYF. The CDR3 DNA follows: TGTGCCAGCAGCCCTTACCCGGGACTAAGGGGTGAGCAGTACTTC.

CDR3: CASSRRTGGTSRRKNNEQFF. CDR3 sequence (DNA): TGTGCCAGCAGCCGCCGGACGGGGGGGACTAGCAGAAGAAAAAACAATGAGCAGTTCTTC. The chain couples TRBV27 to TRBJ2-1, with TRBD2 matching over 9 bases. With 6 bases clipped from V and 5 bases from J, the junction kept 23 bases outside the gene matches. The germline V gene encodes CDR1 MNHEY and CDR2 SMNVEV (reference sequence). This CDR3 contains 20 residues.

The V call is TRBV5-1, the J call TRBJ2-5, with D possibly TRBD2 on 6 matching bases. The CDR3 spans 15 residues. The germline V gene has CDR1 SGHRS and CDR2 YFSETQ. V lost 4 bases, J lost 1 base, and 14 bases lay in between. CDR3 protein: CASSGGLRPQETQYF. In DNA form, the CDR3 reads TGCGCCAGCAGCGGGGGGTTGCGGCCCCAAGAGACCCAGTACTTC.

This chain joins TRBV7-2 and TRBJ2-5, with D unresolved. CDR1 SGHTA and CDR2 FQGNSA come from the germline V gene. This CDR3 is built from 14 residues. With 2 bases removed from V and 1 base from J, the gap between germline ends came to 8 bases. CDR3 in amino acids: CASSLMVSQETQYF. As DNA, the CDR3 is TGTGCCAGCAGCTTAATGGTCAGCCAAGAGACCCAGTACTTC. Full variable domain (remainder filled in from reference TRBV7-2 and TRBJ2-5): GAGVSQSPSNKVTEKGKDVELRCDPISGHTALYWYRQSLGQGLEFLIYFQGNSAPDKSGLPSDRFSAERTGGSVSTLTIQRTQQEDSAVYLCASSLMVSQETQYFGPGTRLLVL.

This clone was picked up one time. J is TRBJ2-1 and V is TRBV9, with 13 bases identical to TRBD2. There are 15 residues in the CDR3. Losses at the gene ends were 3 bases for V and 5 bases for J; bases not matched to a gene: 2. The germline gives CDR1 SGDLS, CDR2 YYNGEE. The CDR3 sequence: CASSETSGRNNEQFF. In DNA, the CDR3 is TGTGCCAGCAGCGAGACTAGCGGGAGGAACAATGAGCAGTTCTTC.

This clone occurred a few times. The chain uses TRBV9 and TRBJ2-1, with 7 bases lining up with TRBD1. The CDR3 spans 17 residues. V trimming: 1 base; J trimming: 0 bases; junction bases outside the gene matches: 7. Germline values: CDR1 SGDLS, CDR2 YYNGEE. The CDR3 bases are TGTGCCAGCAGCGTAAGGCCCGGGACAGACTCCTACAATGAGCAGTTCTTC. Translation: CASSVRPGTDSYNEQFF.

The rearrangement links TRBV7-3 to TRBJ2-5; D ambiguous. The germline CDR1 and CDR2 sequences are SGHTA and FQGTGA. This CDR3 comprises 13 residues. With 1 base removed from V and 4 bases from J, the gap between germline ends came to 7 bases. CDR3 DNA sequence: TGTGCCAGCAGCTTAAATAGGAGAGAGACCCAGTACTTC. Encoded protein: CASSLNRRETQYF.

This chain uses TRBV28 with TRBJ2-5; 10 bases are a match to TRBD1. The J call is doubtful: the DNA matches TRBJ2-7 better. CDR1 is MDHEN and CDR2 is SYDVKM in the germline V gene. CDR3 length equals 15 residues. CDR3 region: CASSLWTGGNHEQYF. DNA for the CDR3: TGTGCCAGCAGTTTGTGGACAGGGGGGAACCACGAGCAGTACTTC.

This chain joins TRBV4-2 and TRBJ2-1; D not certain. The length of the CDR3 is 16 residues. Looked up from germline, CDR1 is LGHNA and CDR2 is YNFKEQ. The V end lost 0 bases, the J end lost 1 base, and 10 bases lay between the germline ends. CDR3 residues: CASSQDEAESYNEQFF. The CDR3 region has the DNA TGTGCCAGCAGCCAAGATGAGGCTGAATCCTACAATGAGCAGTTCTTC.

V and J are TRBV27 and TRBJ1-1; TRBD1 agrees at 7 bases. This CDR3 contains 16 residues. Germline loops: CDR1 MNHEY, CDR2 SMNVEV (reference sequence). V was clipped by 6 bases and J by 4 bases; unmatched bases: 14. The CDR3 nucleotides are TGTGCCAGCAGCCCCTGGCAGACAGGGATAGGCACTGAAGCTTTCTTT. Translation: CASSPWQTGIGTEAFF.

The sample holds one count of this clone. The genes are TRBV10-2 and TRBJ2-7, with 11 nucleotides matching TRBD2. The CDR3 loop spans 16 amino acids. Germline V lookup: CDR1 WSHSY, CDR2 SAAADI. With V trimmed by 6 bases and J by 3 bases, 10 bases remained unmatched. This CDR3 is CASSDSGLAVVYEQYF. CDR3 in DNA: TGCGCCAGCAGCGACTCGGGACTAGCGGTAGTCTACGAGCAGTACTTC.

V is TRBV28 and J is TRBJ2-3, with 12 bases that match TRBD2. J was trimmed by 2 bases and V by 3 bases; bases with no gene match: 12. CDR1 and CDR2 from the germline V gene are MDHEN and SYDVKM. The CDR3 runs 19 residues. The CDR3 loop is CASSLEGGLAGLYTDTQYF. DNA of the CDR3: TGTGCCAGCAGTTTGGAGGGGGGACTAGCGGGTTTGTACACAGATACGCAGTATTTT.

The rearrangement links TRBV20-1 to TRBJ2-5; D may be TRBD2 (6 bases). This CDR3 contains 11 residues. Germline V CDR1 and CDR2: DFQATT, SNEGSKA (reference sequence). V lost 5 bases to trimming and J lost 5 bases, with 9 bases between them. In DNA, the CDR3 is TGCAGTGCTCCGGGAGCGGAGACCCAGTACTTC. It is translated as CSAPGAETQYF.

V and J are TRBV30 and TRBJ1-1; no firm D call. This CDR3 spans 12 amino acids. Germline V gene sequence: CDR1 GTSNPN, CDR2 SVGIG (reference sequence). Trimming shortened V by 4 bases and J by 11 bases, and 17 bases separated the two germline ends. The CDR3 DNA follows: TGTGCCTGGACGCGGGATTTGGTAGCGGCTTTCTTT. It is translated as CAWTRDLVAAFF. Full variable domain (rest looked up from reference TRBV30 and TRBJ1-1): SQTIHQWPATLVQPVGSPLSLECTVEGTSNPNLYWYRQAAGRGLQLLFYSVGIGQISSEVPQNLSASRPQDRQFILSSKKLLLSDSGFYLCAWTRDLVAAFFGQGTRLTVV.

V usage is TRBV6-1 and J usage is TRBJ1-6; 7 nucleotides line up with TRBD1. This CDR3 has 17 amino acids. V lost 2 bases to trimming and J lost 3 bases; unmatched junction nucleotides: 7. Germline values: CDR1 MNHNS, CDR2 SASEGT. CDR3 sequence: CASSEIEGAVYNSPLHF. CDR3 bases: TGTGCCAGCAGTGAAATTGAGGGGGCGGTCTATAATTCACCCCTCCACTTT.

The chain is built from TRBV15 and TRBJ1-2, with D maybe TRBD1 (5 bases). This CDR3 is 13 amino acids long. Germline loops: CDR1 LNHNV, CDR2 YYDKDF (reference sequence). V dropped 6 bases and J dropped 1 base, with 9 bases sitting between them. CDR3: CATRPGDNYGYTF. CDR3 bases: TGTGCCACCAGACCGGGGGATAACTATGGCTACACCTTC.

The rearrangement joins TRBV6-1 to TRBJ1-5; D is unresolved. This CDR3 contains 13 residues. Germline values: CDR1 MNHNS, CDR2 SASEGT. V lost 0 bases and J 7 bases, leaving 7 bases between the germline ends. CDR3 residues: CASSEASGQPQHF. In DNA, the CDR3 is TGTGCCAGCAGTGAAGCGAGCGGGCAGCCCCAGCATTTT.

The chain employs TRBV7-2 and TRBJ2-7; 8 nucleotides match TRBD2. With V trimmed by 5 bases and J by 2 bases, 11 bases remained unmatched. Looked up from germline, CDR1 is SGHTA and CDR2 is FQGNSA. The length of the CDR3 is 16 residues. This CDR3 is CASSPIGAGVAYEQYF. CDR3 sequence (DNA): TGTGCCAGCAGCCCCATTGGAGCGGGAGTAGCCTACGAGCAGTACTTC.

CDR3 bases: TGCAGCGCGGGACAGGGGGCGCGAGAGACCCAGTACTTC. Translated: CSAGQGARETQYF. The rearrangement uses TRBV29-1 and TRBJ2-5, with TRBD1 matching over 12 bases. The CDR3 spans 13 residues. The germline CDR1 and CDR2 sequences are SQVTM and ANQGSEA. The V and J ends lost 7 bases and 4 bases, in that order; junction bases with no gene match: 4.

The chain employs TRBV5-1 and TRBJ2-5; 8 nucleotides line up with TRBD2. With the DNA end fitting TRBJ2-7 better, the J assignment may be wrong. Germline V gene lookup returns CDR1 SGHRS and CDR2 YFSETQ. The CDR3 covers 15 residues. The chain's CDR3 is CASSLATSGTYEQYF. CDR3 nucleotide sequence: TGCGCCAGCAGTCTGGCAACTAGCGGTACCTACGAGCAGTACTTC.

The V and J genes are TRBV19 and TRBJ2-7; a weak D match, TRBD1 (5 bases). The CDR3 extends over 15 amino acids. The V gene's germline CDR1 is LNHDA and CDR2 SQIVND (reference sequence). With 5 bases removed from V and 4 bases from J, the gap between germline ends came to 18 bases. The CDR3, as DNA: TGTGCCAGTAGTTTCAACTCCCCTGGGGCTTACGAGCAGTACTTC. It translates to CASSFNSPGAYEQYF.

CDR3 region: CASSRDITSTDTQYF. CDR3 nucleotides: TGTGCCAGCAGCCGGGACATCACTAGCACAGATACGCAGTATTTT. The chain combines TRBV5-6 with TRBJ2-3; D may be TRBD1 (6 bases). Germline V gene data show CDR1 as SGHDT and CDR2 as YYEEEE. Trimming took off 4 bases at V and 0 bases at J, with 12 bases between the two ends. There are 15 residues in the CDR3. The full variable domain, rest sourced from reference TRBV5-6 and TRBJ2-3, is DAGVTQSPTHLIKTRGQQVTLRCSPKSGHDTVSWYQQALGQGPQFIFQYYEEEERQRGNFPDRFSGHQFPNYSSELNVNALLLGDSALYLCASSRDITSTDTQYFGPGTRLTVL.

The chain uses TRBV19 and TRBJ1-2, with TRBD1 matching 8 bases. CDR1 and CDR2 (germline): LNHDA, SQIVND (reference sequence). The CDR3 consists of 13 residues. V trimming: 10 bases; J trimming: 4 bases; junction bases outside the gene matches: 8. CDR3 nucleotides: TGTGCCACCAGGACAGGGCTTGGCTATGGCTACACCTTC. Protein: CATRTGLGYGYTF.

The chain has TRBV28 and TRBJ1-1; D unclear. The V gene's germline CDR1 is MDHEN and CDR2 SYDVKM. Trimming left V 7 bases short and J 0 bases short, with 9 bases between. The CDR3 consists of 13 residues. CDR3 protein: CASTLPMNTEAFF. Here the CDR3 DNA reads TGTGCCAGCACCCTCCCTATGAACACTGAAGCTTTCTTT.

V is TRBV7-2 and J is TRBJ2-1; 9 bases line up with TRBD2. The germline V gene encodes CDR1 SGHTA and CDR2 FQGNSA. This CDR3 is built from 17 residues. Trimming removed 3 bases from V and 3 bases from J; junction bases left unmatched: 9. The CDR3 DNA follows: TGTGCCAGCAGCTTCGCTATAGCGGGAGTTTTCTACAATGAGCAGTTCTTC. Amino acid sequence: CASSFAIAGVFYNEQFF.

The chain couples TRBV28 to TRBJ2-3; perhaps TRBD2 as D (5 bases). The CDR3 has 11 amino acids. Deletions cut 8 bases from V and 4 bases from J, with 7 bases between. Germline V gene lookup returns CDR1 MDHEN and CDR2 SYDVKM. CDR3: CASCSADTQYF. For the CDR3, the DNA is TGTGCCAGCTGTAGCGCAGATACGCAGTATTTT. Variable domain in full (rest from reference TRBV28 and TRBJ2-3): DVKVTQSSRYLVKRTGEKVFLECVQDMDHENMFWYRQDPGLGLRLIYFSYDVKMKEKGDIPEGYSVSREKKERFSLILESASTNQTSMYLCASCSADTQYFGPGTRLTVL.

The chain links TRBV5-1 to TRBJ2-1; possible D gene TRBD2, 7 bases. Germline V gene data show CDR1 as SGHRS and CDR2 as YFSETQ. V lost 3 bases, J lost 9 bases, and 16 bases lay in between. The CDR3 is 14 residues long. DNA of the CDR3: TGCGCCAGCAGCTGGGGGGGGCTTACGGGTGAGCAGTTCTTC. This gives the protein CASSWGGLTGEQFF.